This T cell receptor (beta chain) was documented in a study of blood T cell repertoires in COVID-19 (dated by TCRdb to between 2020 and 2021). Notes on the research overall: Samples covering the acute and convalescent phases of COVID-19 were provided by collaborators in the United States, Italy and Spain. The material from the prospective study consisted of cDNA or gDNA derived from T cells, B-cell-depleted T cells, or PBMCs. Subjects who had been exposed to COVID-19, were actively infected with it, or had recovered from it provided the deeply sampled blood TCRbeta repertoires that made up the dataset. The repertoires were released in a freely available public database meant as a resource for research on the immune response to SARS-CoV-2. Samples came from the ongoing ImmuneRACE study (first 160 participants) plus 1,254 subjects from 6 global collaborators. A de-identified subject ID, COVID-19 status, age in years and sex were almost always included in the sample metadata. HLA class I and class II types, where available, came from metadata supplied by the sample provider rather than from assay-based typing. Broader findings and caveats from the paper: How much clinical and demographic metadata was included differed by source and by participant, and the metadata was provided uncurated.

TCRbeta CDR3 regions were amplified from genomic DNA by means of the immunoSEQ Assay, a bias-controlled multiplex PCR. Concerning the study's data processing: The number of nucleated cells in each sample was estimated by amplification of reference gene primers within the assay. To quantify the absolute abundance of each unique TCRbeta CDR3 rearrangement, sequence reads were collapsed and filtered. For each sample, productive Simpson clonality was calculated by taking the square root of Simpson's diversity index across productive rearrangements. Imported from immuneACCESS, the table was reduced by TCRdb to in-frame sequences with V and J called. These copies leave out some clones; in studies compared against another copy, an unresolved V gene accounts for under half, and the cause of the remainder is not known. V, J and clone size reflect that table, while D and trimming were determined from the DNA. The sample includes approximately 670,000 clones, with approximately 90% observed a single time. The leading ten clones occupy roughly 0.25% of the sample.

The CDR3 covers 16 residues, taking in both the cysteine and the phenylalanine. Just the 48-base CDR3 DNA is kept, in frame starting at base 1. For this chain, trimming is 3 bases at the V end and 2 bases at the J end, and the number of junction bases without a gene match is 7. From the germline V gene, CDR1 is SGHAT and CDR2 is FQNNGV. Each collaborating institution followed its own protocols to collect whole blood in K2EDTA tubes. Collaborator samples were shipped for TCRbeta analysis as frozen whole blood, isolated PBMCs, or DNA extracted from either sample type. As concerns this clone: Its antigen is currently not known. Base qualities were left out, and no much larger clone turns up one base away.

This TCR was recovered from a woman between 18 and 30 years old with acute or convalescent COVID-19. The specimen was peripheral blood. The chain is assembled from TRBV11-2 and TRBJ2-1, and 7 bases in between align with TRBD1. Read as DNA, the sequence is TGTGCCAGCAGCTTCACAGGGGATCTCACCTACAATGAGCAGTTCTTC. Its translation reads: CASSFTGDLTYNEQFF.